Below, 8 T cell receptor beta chains from the same sample are listed, as sequenced in a study of blood T cells in healthy people across ages. A sample-barcoded 5' primer and a J-beta primer mix were used in a second PCR of about 6 to 12 cycles. TCRdb re-called the 5' RACE reads with MiXCR, one entry per CDR3 protein. The table includes about 510,000 distinct CDR3 sequences, about 28% detected once. Separately, the same data were catalogued under a study of T cells of mothers and their children.

The sample taken for sequencing was blood. All receptors come from a boy younger than 10 in good health.

In this sample, this clonotype turned up a few times. The chain links TRBV20-1 to TRBJ2-1; 8 bases match TRBD2. Near its end, the DNA agrees better with TRBJ2-7, so the J call may be wrong. Germline V CDR1 and CDR2: DFQATT, SNEGSKA (reference sequence). CDR3 length: 14 amino acids. The DNA of the CDR3 is TGCAGTGCTAGCCCGCGCGGGAGGCCCAACGAGCAGTACTTC. Protein product: CSASPRGRPNEQYF.

This clonotype showed up just a few times. The chain joins TRBV12-3 or TRBV12-4 to TRBJ1-5; D not certain. V lost 6 bases and J 3 bases, leaving 12 bases between the germline ends. The CDR3 covers 14 residues. As DNA, the CDR3 is TGTGCCAGCAGCTTCAAAGCGAACAATCAGCCCCAGCATTTT. Protein: CASSFKANNQPQHF.

This chain uses TRBV10-3 with TRBJ2-3; TRBD2 matches at 10 bases. Germline CDR1 and CDR2: ENHRY and SYGVKD. This CDR3 has 14 residues. Trimming took 5 bases from V and 2 from J; bases not matched to a gene: 1. For the CDR3, the DNA is TGTGCCATCAGTCTAGCGGGAGCCACAGATACGCAGTATTTT. This sequence encodes CAISLAGATDTQYF.

The gene calls are TRBV5-5 and TRBJ1-4; the match to TRBD1 covers 11 bases. The CDR3 runs 17 residues. The germline V gene encodes CDR1 SGHKS and CDR2 YYEKEE (reference sequence). The trim removed 4 bases at V and 3 bases at J, leaving 8 bases unmatched. The CDR3 region has the DNA TGTGCCAGCAGCGCGGACAGGGGGCGCGCATCTAATGAAAAACTGTTTTTT. This gives the protein CASSADRGRASNEKLFF.

The chain links TRBV4-3 to TRBJ2-1, with 7 bases that match TRBD1. CDR3 size: 15 residues. Germline values: CDR1 LGHNA, CDR2 YSLEER. J gave up 5 bases and V 6 bases, and 10 bases lay outside the gene matches. The CDR3 loop reads CASSWRWTGDNEQFF. The CDR3, as DNA: TGCGCCAGCAGTTGGAGGTGGACAGGCGACAATGAGCAGTTCTTC.

Concerning this clonotype itself: At one of its ends the junction is not consistent with the germline gene, which may arise from a read error. The chain uses TRBV20-1 and TRBJ2-1; perhaps TRBD1 as D (11 bases). Germline assignment: CDR1 DFQATT and CDR2 SNEGSKA (reference sequence). The length of the CDR3 is 20 residues. The CDR3 DNA follows: TGCAGTGCCATAAGCTTGGACAGGGGGCTAAGCGGGGGGGTTTACAGTGAGCAGTTCTTC. Its translation: CSAISLDRGLSGGVYSEQFF.

The gene calls are TRBV6-1 and TRBJ2-2; D gene unclear. The V end was cut by 4 bases, the J end by 1 base, with 4 bases between. Germline V gives CDR1 MNHNS, CDR2 SASEGT. The CDR3 runs to 13 residues. The CDR3 sequence is CASSGVNTGELFF. CDR3 sequence (DNA): TGTGCCAGCAGTGGAGTGAACACCGGGGAGCTGTTTTTT.

V gene TRBV7-2 combines with J gene TRBJ1-3, with TRBD1 matching 9 bases. Per the germline V gene, CDR1 is SGHTA and CDR2 is FQGNSA. The CDR3 has 16 residues. V shed 4 bases, J shed 5 bases, and the junction held 9 bases outside the gene matches. The CDR3 spells CASSSHRGQGRNTIYF. CDR3 nucleotide sequence: TGTGCCAGCAGCTCCCACCGGGGACAGGGCCGAAACACCATATATTTT. The full variable domain, completed using reference TRBV7-2 and TRBJ1-3, is GAGVSQSPSNKVTEKGKDVELRCDPISGHTALYWYRQSLGQGLEFLIYFQGNSAPDKSGLPSDRFSAERTGGSVSTLTIQRTQQEDSAVYLCASSSHRGQGRNTIYFGEGSWLTVV.